This T cell receptor beta chain comes out of a study of blood T cell repertoires in COVID-19. Study background: Whether acute or convalescent, the COVID-19 samples came from the United States, Italy and Spain. PBMCs, B-cell-depleted T cells, or T cells were the source of the cDNA or gDNA that made up the material.

Per the authors' pipeline: Reference gene primer amplification yielded estimated nucleated cell counts. Repertoires were generated with immunoSEQ multiplex PCR, while TCRdb's copy carries only in-frame clones and drops some. Clone size and the V and J calls come from that table; the DNA yielded D and trimming. The data contain around 200,000 clones, roughly 87% of them seen just once; the ten biggest clones take up 1.5% to 2%. V was clipped by 2 bases and J by 3 bases, with 3 bases between them. The CDR3 is made up of 13 amino acids. Looked up from germline, CDR1 is SGDLS and CDR2 is YYNGEE. V is TRBV9 and J is TRBJ1-6; D unresolved. This sequence originates from a man in his forties or fifties with active or convalescent COVID-19. The sequenced sample was peripheral blood. The CDR3 region is CASSVGYNSPLHF. In DNA, the CDR3 is TGTGCCAGCAGCGTCGGCTATAATTCACCCCTCCACTTT.